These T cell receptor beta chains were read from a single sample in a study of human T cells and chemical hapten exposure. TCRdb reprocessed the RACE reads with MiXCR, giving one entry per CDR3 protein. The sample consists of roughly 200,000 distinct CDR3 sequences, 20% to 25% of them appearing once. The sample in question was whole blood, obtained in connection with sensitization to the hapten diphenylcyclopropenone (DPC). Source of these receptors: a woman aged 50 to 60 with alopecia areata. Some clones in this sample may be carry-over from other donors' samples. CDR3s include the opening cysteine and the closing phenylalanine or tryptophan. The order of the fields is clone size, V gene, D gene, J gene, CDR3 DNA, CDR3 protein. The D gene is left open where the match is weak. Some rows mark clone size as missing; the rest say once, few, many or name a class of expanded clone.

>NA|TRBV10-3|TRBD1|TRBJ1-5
TGTGCCATCAGTGAGCCGTGGAGGGCGACAGGGGAACATCAGCCCCAGCATTTT
CAISEPWRATGEHQPQHF
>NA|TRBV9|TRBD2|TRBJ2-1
TGTGCCAGCAGCGCTAGCGGGAACAATGAGCAGTTCTTC
CASSASGNNEQFF
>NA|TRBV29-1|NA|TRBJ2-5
TGCAGCGTCAGACTAAAGGCCGAACTCCAAGAGACCCAGTACTTC
CSVRLKAELQETQYF
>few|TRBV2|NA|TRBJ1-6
TGTGCCAGCAGGGCTCTTACAGGGATCTATAATTCACCCCTCCACTTT
CASRALTGIYNSPLHF
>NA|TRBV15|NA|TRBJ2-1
TGTGCCACCAGCGCTGCTCTAAATGAGCAGTTCTTC
CATSAALNEQFF
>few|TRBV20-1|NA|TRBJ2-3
TGCAGTGCTCCTGACAGCACAGATACGCAGTATTTT
CSAPDSTDTQYF
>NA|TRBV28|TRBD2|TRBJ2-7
TGTGCCACCGGACTAGCGGGAGGCTACGAGCAGTACTTC
CATGLAGGYEQYF
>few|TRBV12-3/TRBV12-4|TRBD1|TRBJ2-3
TGTGCCAGCAGTTTAGGGCAGGGGGCAAGAGATACGCAGTATTTT
CASSLGQGARDTQYF
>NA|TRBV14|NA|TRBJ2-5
TGTGCCAGCAGCTCACGATTGGGGTACCAAGAGACCCAGTACTTC
CASSSRLGYQETQYF
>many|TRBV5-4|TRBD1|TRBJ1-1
TGTGCCAGCAGAGACGCAGGGGGGAACACTGAAGCTTTCTTT
CASRDAGGNTEAFF
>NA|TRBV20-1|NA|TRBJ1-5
TGCAGTGCTAGAGGAGGGACGGCGGGGGAGCCCCAGCATTTT
CSARGGTAGEPQHF
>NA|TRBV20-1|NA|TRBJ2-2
TGCAGTGCCGTCAATTTTGGGGGGGCAGGTACCGGGGAGCTGTTTTTT
CSAVNFGGAGTGELFF
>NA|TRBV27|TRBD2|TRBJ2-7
TGTGCCAGCAGTTTGGGAGGGGTAGCACCCTACGAGCAGTACTTC
CASSLGGVAPYEQYF
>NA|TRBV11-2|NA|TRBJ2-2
TGTGCCAGCAGTCACACTTACACCGGGGAGCTGTTTTTT
CASSHTYTGELFF
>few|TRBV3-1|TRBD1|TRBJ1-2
TGTGCCAGCAGCCTGTGGACAGGAGTCTATGGCTACACCTTC
CASSLWTGVYGYTF
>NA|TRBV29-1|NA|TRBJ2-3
TGCAGCGCCCTGCCTCCCGGGGATACGCAGTATTTT
CSALPPGDTQYF
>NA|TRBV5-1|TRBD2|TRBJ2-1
TGCGCCAGCAGCTTTCCCCCTAGCGGGGCCTCCTACAATGAGCAGTTCTTC
CASSFPPSGASYNEQFF
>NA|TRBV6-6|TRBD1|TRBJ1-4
TGTGCCAGCAGTAACAGGGGATCGGGGGAAAAACTGTTTTTT
CASSNRGSGEKLFF
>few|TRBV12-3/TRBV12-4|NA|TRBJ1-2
TGTGCCAGCAGTTCCAAACGGGACACGGTTTGGTATGGCTACACCTTC
CASSSKRDTVWYGYTF
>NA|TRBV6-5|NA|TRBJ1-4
TGTGCCAGCAGGAGCTATGAAAAACTGTTTTTT
CASRSYEKLFF
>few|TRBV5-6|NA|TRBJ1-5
TGTGCCAGCAGCTTGTTTCAGGGGAGGGTAAATCAGCCCCAGCATTTT
CASSLFQGRVNQPQHF
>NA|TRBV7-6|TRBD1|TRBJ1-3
TGTGCCAGCAGCCGGGACAGGGGGCGAGGAAACACCATATATTTT
CASSRDRGRGNTIYF
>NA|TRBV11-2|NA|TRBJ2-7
TGTGCCAGCACTTCCCTCGGCCTAGCGAACTACGAGCAGTACTTC
CASTSLGLANYEQYF
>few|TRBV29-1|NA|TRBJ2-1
TGCAGCGTTGAAGTGAGGGGGGGCAATGAGCAGTTCTTC
CSVEVRGGNEQFF
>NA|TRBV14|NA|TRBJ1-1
TGTGCCAGCAGCCCCTTCAGTGGTGTAGCTGAAGCTTTCTTT
CASSPFSGVAEAFF
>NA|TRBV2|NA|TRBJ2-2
TGTGCCAGCAAGGTCCAATCCGCGAACACCGGGGAGCTGTTTTTT
CASKVQSANTGELFF
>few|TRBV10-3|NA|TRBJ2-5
TGTGCCATCAGTGAGCGGGTGGCGTCGGAGACCCAGTACTTC
CAISERVASETQYF
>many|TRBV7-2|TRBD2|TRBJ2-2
TGTGCCAGCCGCCCTTTCGGCGGGAGTAACACCGGGGAGCTGTTTTTT
CASRPFGGSNTGELFF
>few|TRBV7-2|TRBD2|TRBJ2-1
TGTGCCAGCAGCTTCCGGACTAGCGGGAGGGCCGGCCCCTACAATGAGCAGTTCTTC
CASSFRTSGRAGPYNEQFF
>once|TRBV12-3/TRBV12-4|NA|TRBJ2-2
TGTGCCAGCATTGTGGGTAGAATGACCGGGGAGCTGTTTTTT
CASIVGRMTGELFF
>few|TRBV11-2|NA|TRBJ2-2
TGTGCCAGCAGCCCCAGGGGTGACGGGGAGCTGTTTTTT
CASSPRGDGELFF
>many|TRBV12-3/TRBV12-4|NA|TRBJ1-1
TGTGCCAGCAGTCCCGACGGGGAAACTGAAGCTTTCTTT
CASSPDGETEAFF
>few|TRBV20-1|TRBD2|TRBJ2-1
TGCAGTGCTAGAACTAAGACTAGCGGGAGGTCCCCTGAGCAGTTCTTC
CSARTKTSGRSPEQFF
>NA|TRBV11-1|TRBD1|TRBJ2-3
TGTGCCAGCAGCTTAAGTGGGAGACAGGGAACAGATACGCAGTATTTT
CASSLSGRQGTDTQYF
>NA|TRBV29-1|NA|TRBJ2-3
TGCAGCGTTGCGGAGACACACCACCCCACAGATACGCAGTATTTT
CSVAETHHPTDTQYF
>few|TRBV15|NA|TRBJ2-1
TGTGCCACCAGCAGAGATACGTCCGGGACCAGCTCCTACAATGAGCAGTTCTTC
CATSRDTSGTSSYNEQFF